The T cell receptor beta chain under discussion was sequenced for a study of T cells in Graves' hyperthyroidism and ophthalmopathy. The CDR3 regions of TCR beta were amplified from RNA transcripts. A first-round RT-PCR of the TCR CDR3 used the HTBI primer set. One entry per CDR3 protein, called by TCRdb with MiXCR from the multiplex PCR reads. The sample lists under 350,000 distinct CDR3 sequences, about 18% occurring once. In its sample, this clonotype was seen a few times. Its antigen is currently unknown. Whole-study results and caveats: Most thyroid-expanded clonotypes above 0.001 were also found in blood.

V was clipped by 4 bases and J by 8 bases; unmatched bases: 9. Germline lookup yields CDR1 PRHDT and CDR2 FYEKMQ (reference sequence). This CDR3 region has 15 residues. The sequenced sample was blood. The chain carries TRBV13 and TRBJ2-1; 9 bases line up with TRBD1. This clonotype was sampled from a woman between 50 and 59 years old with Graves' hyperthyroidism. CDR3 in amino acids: CASSYPGQGLYEQFF. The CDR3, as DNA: TGTGCCAGCAGCTATCCGGGACAGGGCTTGTATGAGCAGTTCTTC.